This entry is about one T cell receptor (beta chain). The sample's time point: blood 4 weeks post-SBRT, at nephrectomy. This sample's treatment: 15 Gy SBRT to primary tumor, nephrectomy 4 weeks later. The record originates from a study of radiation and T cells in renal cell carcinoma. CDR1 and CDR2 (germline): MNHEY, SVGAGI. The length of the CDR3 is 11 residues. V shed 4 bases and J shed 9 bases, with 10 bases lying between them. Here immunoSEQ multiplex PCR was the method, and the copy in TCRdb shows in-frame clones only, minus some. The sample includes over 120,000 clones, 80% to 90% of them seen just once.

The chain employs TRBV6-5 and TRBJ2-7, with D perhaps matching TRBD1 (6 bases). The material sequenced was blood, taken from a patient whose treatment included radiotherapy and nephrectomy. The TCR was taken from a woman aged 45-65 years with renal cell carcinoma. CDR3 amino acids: CASSSTDRQYF. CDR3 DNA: TGTGCCAGCAGTTCCACGGACAGGCAGTACTTC.